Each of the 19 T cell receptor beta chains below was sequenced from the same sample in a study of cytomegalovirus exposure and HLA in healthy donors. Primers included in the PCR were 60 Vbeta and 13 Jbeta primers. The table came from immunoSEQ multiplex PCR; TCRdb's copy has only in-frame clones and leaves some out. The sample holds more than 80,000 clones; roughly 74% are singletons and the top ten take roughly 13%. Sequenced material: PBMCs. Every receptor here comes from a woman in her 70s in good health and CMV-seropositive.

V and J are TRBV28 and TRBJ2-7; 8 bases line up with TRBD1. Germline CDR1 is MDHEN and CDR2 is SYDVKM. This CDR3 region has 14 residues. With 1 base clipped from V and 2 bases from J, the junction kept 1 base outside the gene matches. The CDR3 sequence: CASSLLTGAYEQYF. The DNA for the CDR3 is TGTGCCAGCAGTTTATTGACAGGGGCCTACGAGCAGTACTTC.

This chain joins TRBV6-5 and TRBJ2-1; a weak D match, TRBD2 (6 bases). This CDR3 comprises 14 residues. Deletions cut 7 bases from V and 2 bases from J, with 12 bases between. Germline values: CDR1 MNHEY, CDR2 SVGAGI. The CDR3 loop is CASTRDSAYNEQFF. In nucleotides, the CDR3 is TGTGCCAGCACCCGGGACTCTGCCTACAATGAGCAGTTCTTC.

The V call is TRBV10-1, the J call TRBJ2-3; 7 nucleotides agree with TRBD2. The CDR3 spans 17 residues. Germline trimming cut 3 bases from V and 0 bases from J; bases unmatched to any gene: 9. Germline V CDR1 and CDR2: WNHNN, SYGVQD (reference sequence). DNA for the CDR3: TGCGCCAGCAGTGAAGTAGCGGGCTCCACTAGCACAGATACGCAGTATTTT. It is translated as CASSEVAGSTSTDTQYF.

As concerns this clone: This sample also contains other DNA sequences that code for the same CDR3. The CDR3 loop reads CASSLDTNTEAFF. The CDR3 nucleotides read TGTGCCAGCAGCTTAGACACGAACACTGAAGCTTTCTTT. V is TRBV7-6 and J is TRBJ1-1, with D unresolved. Per germline, CDR1 SGHVS and CDR2 FNYEAQ. The CDR3 is made up of 13 amino acids. V was clipped by 1 base and J by 1 base, with 4 bases between them.

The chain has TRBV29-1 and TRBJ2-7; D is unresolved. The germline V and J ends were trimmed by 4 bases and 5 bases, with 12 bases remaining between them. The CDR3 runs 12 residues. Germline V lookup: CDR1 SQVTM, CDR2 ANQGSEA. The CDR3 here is CSVGSISDEQYF. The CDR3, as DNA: TGCAGCGTTGGCAGTATATCCGACGAGCAGTACTTC.

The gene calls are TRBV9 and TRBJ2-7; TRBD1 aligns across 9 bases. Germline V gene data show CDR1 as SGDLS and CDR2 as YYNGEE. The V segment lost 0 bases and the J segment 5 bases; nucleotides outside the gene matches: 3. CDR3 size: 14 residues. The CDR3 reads CASSVGTGVDEQYF. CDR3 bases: TGTGCCAGCAGCGTAGGGACAGGGGTGGACGAGCAGTACTTC.

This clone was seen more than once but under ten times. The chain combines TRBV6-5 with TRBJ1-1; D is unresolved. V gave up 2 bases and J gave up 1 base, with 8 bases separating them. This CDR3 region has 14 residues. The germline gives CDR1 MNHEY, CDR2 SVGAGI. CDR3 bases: TGTGCCAGCAGTTACCACCACAAGAACACTGAAGCTTTCTTT. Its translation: CASSYHHKNTEAFF.

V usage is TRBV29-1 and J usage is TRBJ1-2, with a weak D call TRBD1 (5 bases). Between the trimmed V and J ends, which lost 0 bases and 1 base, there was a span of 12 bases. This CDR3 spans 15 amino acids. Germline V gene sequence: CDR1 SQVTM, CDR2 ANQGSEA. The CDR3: CSVEDPRGFNYGYTF. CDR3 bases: TGCAGCGTTGAAGACCCCCGGGGGTTTAACTATGGCTACACCTTC.

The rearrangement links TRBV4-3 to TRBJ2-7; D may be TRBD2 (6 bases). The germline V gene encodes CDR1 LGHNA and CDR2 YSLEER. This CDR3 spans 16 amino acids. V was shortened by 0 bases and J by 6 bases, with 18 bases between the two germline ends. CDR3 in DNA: TGCGCCAGCAGCCAAGATGGAGGGAACGGGGCTATCGAGCAGTACTTC. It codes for CASSQDGGNGAIEQYF.

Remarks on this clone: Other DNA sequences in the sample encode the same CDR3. As DNA, the CDR3 is TGTGCCAGTAGGCAAAGATGGGCCGGCCCCTCCGGGACAGGGGGATACGAGCAGTACTTC. It specifies CASRQRWAGPSGTGGYEQYF. This chain uses TRBV19 with TRBJ2-7, with 11 nucleotides matching TRBD1. The V segment lost 6 bases and the J segment 4 bases; nucleotides outside the gene matches: 23. Per germline, CDR1 LNHDA and CDR2 SQIVND (reference sequence). The length of the CDR3 is 20 residues.

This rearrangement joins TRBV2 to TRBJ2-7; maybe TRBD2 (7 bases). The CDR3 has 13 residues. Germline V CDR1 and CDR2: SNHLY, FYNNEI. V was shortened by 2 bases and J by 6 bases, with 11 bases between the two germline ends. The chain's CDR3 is CASSEWGGGEQYF. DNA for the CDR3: TGTGCCAGCAGTGAATGGGGAGGGGGCGAGCAGTACTTC.

CDR3 loop: CAISQGSHEQYF. The CDR3 bases are TGTGCCATCAGTCAGGGTTCTCACGAGCAGTACTTC. This chain links TRBV10-3 with TRBJ2-7, with D possibly being TRBD1 (5 bases). This CDR3 region has 12 residues. Germline CDR1 is ENHRY and CDR2 is SYGVKD. V gave up 5 bases and J gave up 5 bases, with 10 bases separating them.

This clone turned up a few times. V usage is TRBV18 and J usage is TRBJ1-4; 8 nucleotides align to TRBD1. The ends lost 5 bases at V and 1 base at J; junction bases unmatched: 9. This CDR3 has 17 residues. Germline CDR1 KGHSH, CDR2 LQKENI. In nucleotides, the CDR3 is TGTGCCAGCTCATCGTGGACAGGGCGGGGAACTAATGAAAAACTGTTTTTT. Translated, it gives CASSSWTGRGTNEKLFF. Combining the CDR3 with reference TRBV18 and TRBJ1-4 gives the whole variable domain NAGVMQNPRHLVRRRGQEARLRCSPMKGHSHVYWYRQLPEEGLKFMVYLQKENIIDESGMPKERFSAEFPKEGPSILRIQQVVRGDSAAYFCASSSWTGRGTNEKLFFGSGTQLSVL.

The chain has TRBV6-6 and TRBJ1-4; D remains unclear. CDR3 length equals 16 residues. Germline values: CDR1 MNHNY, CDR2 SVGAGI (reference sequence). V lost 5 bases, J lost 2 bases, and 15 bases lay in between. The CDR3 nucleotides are TGTGCCAGCAGTATAAGGTTAACGGGGACTAATGAAAAACTGTTTTTT. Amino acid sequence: CASSIRLTGTNEKLFF.

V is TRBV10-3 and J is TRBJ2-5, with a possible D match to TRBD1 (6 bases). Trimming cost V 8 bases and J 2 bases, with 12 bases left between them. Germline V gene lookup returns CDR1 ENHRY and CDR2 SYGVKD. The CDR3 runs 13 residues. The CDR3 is CAIAPQGQETQYF. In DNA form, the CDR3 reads TGTGCCATCGCTCCACAGGGACAAGAGACCCAGTACTTC.

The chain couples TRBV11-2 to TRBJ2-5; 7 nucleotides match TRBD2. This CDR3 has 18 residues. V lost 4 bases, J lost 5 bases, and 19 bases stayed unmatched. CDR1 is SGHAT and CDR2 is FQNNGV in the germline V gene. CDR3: CASSSRLLLGMGGETQYF. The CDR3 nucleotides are TGTGCCAGCAGCTCCCGATTATTATTGGGGATGGGGGGGGAGACCCAGTACTTC.

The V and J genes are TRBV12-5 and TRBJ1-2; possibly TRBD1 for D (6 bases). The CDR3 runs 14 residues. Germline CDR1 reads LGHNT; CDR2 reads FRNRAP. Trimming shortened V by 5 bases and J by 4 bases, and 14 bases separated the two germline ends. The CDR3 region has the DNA TGTGCTAGTGGTCCGGACAGAACCATCTATGGCTACACCTTC. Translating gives CASGPDRTIYGYTF.

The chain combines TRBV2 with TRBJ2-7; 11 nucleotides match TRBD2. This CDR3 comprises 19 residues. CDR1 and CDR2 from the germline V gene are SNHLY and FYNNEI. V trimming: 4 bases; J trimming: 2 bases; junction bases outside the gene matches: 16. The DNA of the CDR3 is TGTGCCAGCAGTGCGATCACTAGCGGGGGACGCGTCAGAGCCTACGAGCAGTACTTC. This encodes CASSAITSGGRVRAYEQYF.

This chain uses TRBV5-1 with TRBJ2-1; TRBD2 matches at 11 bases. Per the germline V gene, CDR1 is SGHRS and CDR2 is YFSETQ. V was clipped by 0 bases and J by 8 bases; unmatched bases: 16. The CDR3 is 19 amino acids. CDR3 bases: TGCGCCAGCAGCTTGGGTAGCGGGAGGGCCAGGAGGGTAGAGGATGAGCAGTTCTTC. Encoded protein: CASSLGSGRARRVEDEQFF.